This T cell receptor beta chain originates from a study of cytomegalovirus exposure and HLA in healthy donors. Background on the study: About 180 million T cells yielded some 100 million unique TCR beta sequences, as an earlier analysis found. Researchers found that about four fifths of just under 400 genotyped donors fell within the Caucasian-associated ancestry cluster.

The primer mix had 60 Vbeta and 13 Jbeta primers. TCRdb's copy holds only in-frame clones and misses some; the assay was immunoSEQ multiplex PCR. The sample totals around 100,000 clones. Germline V gene sequence: CDR1 SEHNR, CDR2 FQNEAQ (reference sequence). V lost 2 bases and J 4 bases, leaving 8 bases between the germline ends. The CDR3 contains 14 residues. Remarks on this clone: Its antigen is unknown.

Overall study findings and caveats: A missense variant in DCLRE1C was later tied to TCR beta V- and J-gene trimming. Specificity of a few CMV-associated chains for CMV antigens was verified in vitro.

The sequence was obtained from a middle-aged man in good health and CMV-seropositive. Specimen: PBMCs. The chain couples TRBV7-9 to TRBJ1-4; weak D call: TRBD1 (5 bases). DNA of the CDR3: TGTGCCAGCAGCTTAAAAGGGGTTAATGAAAAACTGTTTTTT. Its translation: CASSLKGVNEKLFF.